What follows describes a single T cell receptor beta chain. What it recognizes is unknown. Libraries were prepared by immunoSEQ multiplex PCR; TCRdb keeps only in-frame clonotypes and omits some of them. The table lists about 280,000 clones, approximately 87% of them singletons, with about 0.86% in the top ten. The sample is drawn from a study of cytomegalovirus exposure and HLA in healthy donors. Regarding the study as a whole: Three chains linked to CMV were shown in vitro to be specific for CMV antigens. Altogether, 164 TCR beta chains were recorded as cytomegalovirus-associated. Most TCRs appeared rarely, but some public TCRs recurred in many donors.

Separate from the 666-subject first cohort was the approximately 120-subject validation cohort, to which the donors belonged. The sequence derives from a woman aged 18-30 years in good health and CMV-seronegative. The sequenced sample was PBMCs.

The CDR3: CASSVDFRSSYNEQFF. The CDR3 DNA sequence: TGTGCCAGCAGCGTAGACTTTCGGAGCTCCTACAATGAGCAGTTCTTC. This chain joins TRBV9 and TRBJ2-1; no definite D call. CDR1 and CDR2 from the germline V gene are SGDLS and YYNGEE. V lost 0 bases to trimming and J lost 0 bases, with 10 bases between them. The CDR3 extends over 16 amino acids.